What follows are 7 T cell receptor beta chains derived from one specimen sequenced in a study of CXCR4 blockade with PD-1 therapy in pancreatic cancer. Profiling relied on immunoSEQ multiplex PCR, and the TCRdb table lists in-frame clones only, not all of them. This sample has fewer than 4,500 clones; 41% occur once, and the top ten carry around 17%. What was sequenced was tumor tissue. Receptors were obtained from a human donor with pancreatic ductal adenocarcinoma.

The chain links TRBV15 to TRBJ1-4, with D possibly TRBD1 on 6 matching bases. The germline V and J ends were trimmed by 0 bases and 8 bases, with 16 bases remaining between them. This CDR3 contains 16 residues. Germline V CDR1 and CDR2: LNHNV, YYDKDF (reference sequence). The CDR3 region is CATSRDGGGPREKLFF. CDR3 coding DNA: TGTGCCACCAGCAGAGATGGAGGGGGGCCTAGGGAAAAACTGTTTTTT.

This clone is a singleton in its sample. This chain uses TRBV19 with TRBJ2-3; 8 bases are shared with TRBD2. The length of the CDR3 is 18 residues. Germline trimming cut 0 bases from V and 4 bases from J; bases unmatched to any gene: 12. Germline CDR1 reads LNHDA; CDR2 reads SQIVND (reference sequence). This chain's CDR3 is CASSIDTLADPEADTQYF. CDR3 DNA: TGTGCCAGTAGTATAGACACACTAGCGGATCCCGAAGCAGATACGCAGTATTTT.

By sample fraction, this clone is medium-sized. The rearrangement links TRBV7-4 to TRBJ2-7, with D unresolved. In germline, CDR1 is SGHVT, CDR2 SQSDAQ. CDR3 length equals 13 residues. V was cut by 5 bases and J by 5 bases, with 13 bases left in between. The CDR3 sequence: CASSRVFGDEQYF. In nucleotides, the CDR3 is TGTGCCAGCAGCCGAGTATTTGGGGACGAGCAGTACTTC. The full variable domain, rest sourced from reference TRBV7-4 and TRBJ2-7, is GAGVSQSPRYKVAKRGRDVALRCDSISGHVTLYWYRQTLGQGSEVLTYSQSDAQRDKSGRPSGRFSAERPERSVSTLKIQRTEQGDSAVYLCASSRVFGDEQYFGPGTRLTVT.

The chain couples TRBV19 to TRBJ1-6, with 8 bases that match TRBD1. There are 14 residues in the CDR3. Per the germline V gene, CDR1 is LNHDA and CDR2 is SQIVND (reference sequence). With 4 bases clipped from V and 7 bases from J, the junction kept 3 bases outside the gene matches. DNA of the CDR3: TGTGCCAGTAGTACACAGGGGGGGAATTCACCCCTCCACTTT. Its translation is CASSTQGGNSPLHF.

Only a few counts were recorded for this clone. This chain connects TRBV9 to TRBJ2-7, with 7 bases that match TRBD1. CDR3 length equals 12 residues. With 5 bases clipped from V and 5 bases from J, the junction kept 4 bases outside the gene matches. Per germline, CDR1 SGDLS and CDR2 YYNGEE. For the CDR3, the DNA is TGTGCCAGCAGTACAGGGGAAGACGAGCAGTACTTC. Translated: CASSTGEDEQYF.

This clone is medium-sized (0.01 to 0.1%) by share. V is TRBV6-8 and J is TRBJ1-2, with TRBD1 matching 7 bases. This CDR3 is built from 15 residues. V lost 10 bases and J lost 2; bases outside the gene matches: 13. Germline V gene data show CDR1 as MNHGY and CDR2 as SAAAGT. The CDR3 DNA reads TGTGCCATCTCTATCACCCCAGGGGGGAACTATGGCTACACCTTC. It specifies CAISITPGGNYGYTF.

This clone turned up a few times. The chain has TRBV19 and TRBJ1-5; the D is unclear. This CDR3 contains 12 residues. Germline CDR1 is LNHDA and CDR2 is SQIVND (reference sequence). Between the trimmed V and J ends, which lost 5 bases and 6 bases, there was a span of 8 bases. CDR3 in amino acids: CASSLRSQPQHF. As DNA, the CDR3 is TGTGCCAGTAGTCTAAGAAGTCAGCCCCAGCATTTT.